One sample yielded the 6 T cell receptor beta chains listed below, sequenced in a study of blood T cell repertoires in COVID-19. TCRdb's copy holds only in-frame clones and misses some; the assay was immunoSEQ multiplex PCR. This table has about 440,000 clones, 70% to 90% appearing once. The material sequenced was peripheral blood. These receptors were collected from a woman between 50 and 59 years old with COVID-19, enrolled during active disease.

The rearrangement joins TRBV5-1 to TRBJ1-1, with 7 bases fitting TRBD1. CDR3 length: 13 amino acids. CDR1 is SGHRS and CDR2 is YFSETQ in the germline V gene. V was clipped by 7 bases and J by 4 bases; unmatched bases: 7. The CDR3 nucleotides read TGCGCCAGCCGAAAAGACAGGGCCACTGAAGCTTTCTTT. It codes for CASRKDRATEAFF.

There are many counts of this clone. This chain links TRBV4-2 with TRBJ2-7; D is undetermined. CDR3 length: 12 residues. The V and J ends lost 1 base and 5 bases respectively, with 6 bases between them. Germline V gives CDR1 LGHNA, CDR2 YNFKEQ. This CDR3 is CASSQVSDEQYF. DNA for the CDR3: TGTGCCAGCAGCCAAGTAAGCGACGAGCAGTACTTC.

The genes are TRBV7-8 and TRBJ2-3; unclear D gene. The germline V gene encodes CDR1 SGHVS and CDR2 FQNEAQ. This CDR3 is 13 amino acids long. Trimming took off 0 bases at V and 5 bases at J, with 6 bases between the two ends. The CDR3 sequence is CASSLALGDTQYF. CDR3 bases: TGTGCCAGCAGCTTAGCGCTCGGAGATACGCAGTATTTT.

This clone has a single count. V and J are TRBV18 and TRBJ2-1, with 9 bases identical to TRBD2. The CDR3 contains 18 residues. Germline V gene sequence: CDR1 KGHSH, CDR2 LQKENI. Germline trimming cut 2 bases from V and 7 bases from J; bases unmatched to any gene: 15. The chain's CDR3 is CASSPAPWRGGRGNEQFF. DNA for the CDR3: TGTGCCAGCTCACCAGCTCCCTGGCGGGGGGGCCGTGGGAATGAGCAGTTCTTC.

V is TRBV7-9 and J is TRBJ1-1, with a possible D match to TRBD1 (5 bases). This CDR3 region has 12 residues. The germline V and J ends were trimmed by 5 bases and 13 bases, with 17 bases remaining between them. The V gene's germline CDR1 is SEHNR and CDR2 FQNEAQ (reference sequence). The CDR3 is CASSGPQVYGFF. As DNA, the CDR3 is TGTGCCAGCAGCGGGCCACAGGTATACGGTTTCTTT.

This rearrangement joins TRBV7-2 to TRBJ1-2; maybe TRBD1 (5 bases). Germline CDR1 is SGHTA and CDR2 is FQGNSA. There are 13 residues in the CDR3. V gave up 0 bases and J gave up 6 bases, with 8 bases separating them. This CDR3 is CASSLAGAHGYTF. Written as DNA, the CDR3 is TGTGCCAGCAGCTTAGCAGGGGCCCATGGCTACACCTTC. The variable domain in full, completed from reference TRBV7-2 and TRBJ1-2, reads GAGVSQSPSNKVTEKGKDVELRCDPISGHTALYWYRQSLGQGLEFLIYFQGNSAPDKSGLPSDRFSAERTGGSVSTLTIQRTQQEDSAVYLCASSLAGAHGYTFGSGTRLTVV.